These T cell receptor beta chains were read from a single sample in a study of blood T cell repertoires in COVID-19. Assay used: immunoSEQ multiplex PCR; TCRdb lists only in-frame clones, some missing. The sample carries about 250,000 clones, around 80% recorded once. What was sequenced was peripheral blood. These receptors originate from a man aged 35 to 55 with active or convalescent COVID-19. The CDR3 runs from the conserved cysteine through the conserved F or W. Each record gives: D gene, J gene, V gene, clone size, CDR3 protein, CDR3 DNA. A D gene is named only where the DNA matches it firmly. Clone size is not always given. Where it is, it says once, few, many or a class for expanded clones.

>TRBD1|TRBJ1-1|TRBV29-1|-
CSVPGQGAAEAFF
TGCAGCGTTCCAGGACAGGGGGCTGCTGAAGCTTTCTTT
>-|TRBJ1-2|TRBV11-2|-
CASSLTDGFEGYTF
TGTGCCAGCAGCTTGACAGACGGGTTTGAGGGCTACACCTTC
>TRBD2|TRBJ2-7|TRBV5-4|-
CASSRPLAGAYEQYF
TGTGCCAGCAGCAGACCGTTAGCGGGAGCCTACGAGCAGTACTTC
>TRBD2|TRBJ2-3|TRBV6-1|-
CASSEVAGGTDTQYF
TGTGCCAGCAGTGAAGTGGCGGGGGGTACAGATACGCAGTATTTT
>TRBD2|TRBJ2-7|TRBV7-9|-
CASSLDSGLEQYF
TGTGCCAGCAGCTTAGATAGCGGGCTCGAGCAGTACTTC
>-|TRBJ1-2|TRBV10-3|-
CAIMIQGDYGYTF
TGTGCCATCATGATTCAGGGTGATTATGGCTACACCTTC
>-|TRBJ1-5|TRBV30|-
CAWRNAGDQPQHF
TGTGCCTGGAGGAACGCAGGGGATCAGCCCCAGCATTTT
>TRBD2|TRBJ2-5|TRBV5-5|-
CASSLGVSGRAQETQYF
TGTGCCAGCAGCTTGGGGGTCAGCGGGAGGGCGCAAGAGACCCAGTACTTC
>-|TRBJ1-5|TRBV12-2|-
CASHLSPNHRANWDQPQHF
TGTGCAAGTCACCTTAGTCCGAACCACAGGGCTAACTGGGATCAGCCCCAGCATTTT
>-|TRBJ1-1|TRBV6-5|once
CASGRALYTEAFF
TGTGCCAGCGGCAGGGCACTTTACACTGAAGCTTTCTTT
>TRBD2|TRBJ2-1|TRBV11-2|-
CASSLLAGSSYNEQFF
TGTGCCAGCAGCTTATTAGCGGGGAGCTCCTACAATGAGCAGTTCTTC
>TRBD1|TRBJ2-2|TRBV5-1|-
CASSLNPVAGGQGNTGELFF
TGCGCCAGCAGCTTGAATCCGGTGGCAGGGGGCCAGGGGAACACCGGGGAGCTGTTTTTT
>-|TRBJ1-5|TRBV11-2|-
CASSLDGFSNQPQHF
TGTGCCAGCAGCTTAGACGGGTTTAGCAATCAGCCCCAGCATTTT
>-|TRBJ1-6|TRBV19|-
CASSIVGRGNSPLHF
TGTGCCAGTAGTATAGTGGGCAGGGGCAATTCACCCCTCCACTTT
>-|TRBJ2-1|TRBV23-1|-
CASSQLDLADTNNEQFF
TGCGCCAGCAGTCAATTGGATCTTGCGGACACTAACAATGAGCAGTTCTTC
>-|TRBJ2-7|TRBV24-1|-
CATRRLRSEQYF
TGTGCCACCAGGAGGTTGCGAAGTGAGCAGTACTTC
>TRBD2|TRBJ2-7|TRBV7-9|few
CASSRGTSGRWTYEQYF
TGTGCCAGCAGCCGTGGGACTAGCGGGAGGTGGACCTACGAGCAGTACTTC
>TRBD1|TRBJ1-2|TRBV2|-
CASSDDRGGYTF
TGTGCCAGCAGCGATGACAGGGGTGGCTACACCTTC
>-|TRBJ2-7|TRBV25-1|-
CASSPGTESSYEQYF
TGTGCCAGCAGTCCCGGGACTGAGAGCTCCTACGAGCAGTACTTC
>TRBD2|TRBJ2-7|TRBV4-3|-
CASSQTISGGHYEQYF
TGCGCCAGCAGCCAAACCATTAGCGGGGGGCACTACGAGCAGTACTTC
>-|TRBJ2-1|TRBV14|-
CASSQERDSEQFF
TGTGCCAGCAGCCAAGAGCGGGACTCAGAGCAGTTCTTC
>TRBD1|TRBJ1-3|TRBV4-2|-
CASSQDPGGLTGNTIYF
TGTGCCAGCAGCCAAGATCCAGGGGGCCTTACTGGAAACACCATATATTTT
>TRBD1|TRBJ2-3|TRBV28|-
CASSRTGRTDTQYF
TGTGCCAGCAGTCGGACAGGTCGCACAGATACGCAGTATTTT
>-|TRBJ1-4|TRBV7-2|few
CASSLDQGKLFF
TGTGCCAGCAGCTTAGATCAGGGAAAACTGTTTTTT
>-|TRBJ1-2|TRBV9|-
CASSVEEGRGGYTF
TGTGCCAGCAGCGTAGAGGAGGGACGGGGCGGCTACACCTTC
>TRBD1|TRBJ1-1|TRBV18|-
CASSPPGTGGYWNTEAFF
TGTGCCAGCTCACCACCTGGGACAGGGGGCTATTGGAACACTGAAGCTTTCTTT
>TRBD1|TRBJ2-5|TRBV28|-
CASSLGQVQETQYF
TGTGCCAGCAGTCTCGGACAGGTTCAAGAGACCCAGTACTTC
>-|TRBJ1-1|TRBV4-1|-
CASSQGLLNTEAFF
TGCGCCAGCAGCCAAGGACTTCTGAACACTGAAGCTTTCTTT
>-|TRBJ1-5|TRBV18|-
CASSLGVSNQPQHF
TGTGCCAGCTCACTAGGGGTTAGCAATCAGCCCCAGCATTTT
>-|TRBJ2-2|TRBV6-5|-
CASRETGELFF
TGTGCCAGCAGAGAGACCGGGGAGCTGTTTTTT
>TRBD2|TRBJ2-7|TRBV6-5|-
CASSYSSGLGYEQYF
TGTGCCAGCAGTTACTCCTCGGGACTAGGCTACGAGCAGTACTTC
>-|TRBJ2-5|TRBV5-1|-
CASSFLPQETQYF
TGCGCCAGCAGCTTTCTACCCCAAGAGACCCAGTACTTC
>TRBD1|TRBJ1-2|TRBV2|-
CASREQGPYGYTF
TGTGCCAGCAGGGAACAGGGGCCCTATGGCTACACCTTC
>-|TRBJ2-7|TRBV14|few
CASSLRDPANPQYF
TGTGCCAGCAGCCTCCGGGATCCCGCTAACCCGCAGTACTTC
>TRBD1|TRBJ2-7|TRBV3-1/TRBV3-2|few
CASSQVDRESEQYF
TGTGCCAGCAGCCAAGTGGACAGGGAATCCGAGCAGTACTTC
>-|TRBJ1-2|TRBV3-1/TRBV3-2|-
CASSPAGVGYTF
TGTGCCAGCAGCCCGGCGGGGGTTGGCTACACCTTC